This T cell receptor (beta chain) was captured by sequencing in a study of cytomegalovirus exposure and HLA in healthy donors. On this clone: Its antigen is not known.

Study-wide results and caveats: Across donors, most TCRs were seen rarely, yet some public ones were widespread. Serostatus for CMV was the only available immune exposure information. Using a false discovery rate of 0.05, a later analysis showed that about 16,000 TCR beta sequences were associated with HLA alleles.

Primers for the PCR totalled 60 Vbeta and 13 Jbeta. The table came from immunoSEQ multiplex PCR; TCRdb's copy has only in-frame clones and leaves some out. The sample holds approximately 260,000 clones, roughly 81% seen once. This TCR was recovered from a woman aged 40 to 50 in good health and CMV-seropositive. Source material: PBMCs.

The CDR3 loop is CASSQAHPSGSYEQYF. The DNA for the CDR3 is TGCGCCAGCAGCCAAGCTCATCCTAGCGGGAGCTACGAGCAGTACTTC. V usage is TRBV4-3 and J usage is TRBJ2-5; 10 bases line up with TRBD2. Gene TRBJ2-7 matches the end of the DNA better, so the J call may be wrong. The CDR3 extends over 16 amino acids. Germline values: CDR1 LGHNA, CDR2 YSLEER.